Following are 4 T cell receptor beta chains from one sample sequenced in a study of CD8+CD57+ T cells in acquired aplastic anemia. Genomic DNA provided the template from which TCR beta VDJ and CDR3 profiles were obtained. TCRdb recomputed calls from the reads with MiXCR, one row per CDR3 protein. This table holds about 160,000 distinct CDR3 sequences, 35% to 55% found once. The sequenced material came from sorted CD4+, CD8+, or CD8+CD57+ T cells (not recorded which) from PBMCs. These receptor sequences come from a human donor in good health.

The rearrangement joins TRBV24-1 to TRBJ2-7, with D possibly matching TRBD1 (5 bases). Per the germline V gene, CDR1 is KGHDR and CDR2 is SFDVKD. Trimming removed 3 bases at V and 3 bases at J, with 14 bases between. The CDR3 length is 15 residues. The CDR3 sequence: CATSDGQVGRYEQYF. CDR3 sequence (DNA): TGTGCCACCAGTGATGGACAAGTTGGGCGCTACGAGCAGTACTTC.

The CDR3 region has the DNA TGTGCCACCAGTAGGCAAGGGAGGATCCATGAGCAGTTCTTC. It translates to CATSRQGRIHEQFF. This chain links TRBV24-1 with TRBJ2-1, with D possibly being TRBD2 (6 bases). This CDR3 comprises 14 residues. The ends were cut back, 6 bases at V and 8 bases at J, with 16 bases in the middle. Looked up from germline, CDR1 is KGHDR and CDR2 is SFDVKD.

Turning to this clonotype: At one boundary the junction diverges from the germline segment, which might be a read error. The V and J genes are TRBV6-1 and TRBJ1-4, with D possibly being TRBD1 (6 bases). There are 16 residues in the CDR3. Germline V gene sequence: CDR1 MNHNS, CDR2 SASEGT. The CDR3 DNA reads TGTGCCAGCAGTAATCGGGGGCCTTCAACTAATGAAAAACTGTTCTTT. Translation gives CASSNRGPSTNEKLFF.

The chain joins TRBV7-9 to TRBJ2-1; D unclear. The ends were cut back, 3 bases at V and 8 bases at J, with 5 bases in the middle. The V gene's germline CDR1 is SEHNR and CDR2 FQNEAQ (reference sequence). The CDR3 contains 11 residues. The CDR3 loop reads CASSFRDEQFF. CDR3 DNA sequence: TGTGCCAGCAGCTTTAGGGATGAGCAGTTCTTC.